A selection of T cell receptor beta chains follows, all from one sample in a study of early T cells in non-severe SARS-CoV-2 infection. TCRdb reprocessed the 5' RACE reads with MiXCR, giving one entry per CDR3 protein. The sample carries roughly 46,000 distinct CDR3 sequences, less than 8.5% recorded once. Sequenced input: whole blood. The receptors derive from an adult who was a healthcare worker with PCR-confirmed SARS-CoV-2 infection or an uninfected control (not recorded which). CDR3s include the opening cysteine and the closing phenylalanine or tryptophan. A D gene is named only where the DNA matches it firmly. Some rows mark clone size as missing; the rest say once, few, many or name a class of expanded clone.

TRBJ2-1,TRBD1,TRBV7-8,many,CASSHPGQGSPSYNEQFF,TGTGCCAGCAGCCACCCCGGACAGGGTTCGCCCTCCTACAATGAGCAGTTCTTC
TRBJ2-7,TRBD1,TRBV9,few,CASSAGQGPYEQYF,TGTGCCAGCAGCGCCGGACAGGGTCCCTACGAGCAGTACTTC
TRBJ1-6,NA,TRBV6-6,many,CASTPGTDNSPLHF,TGTGCCAGCACCCCAGGGACCGACAATTCACCCCTCCACTTT
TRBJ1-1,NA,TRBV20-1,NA,CSARVPGPTEAFF,TGCAGTGCTAGAGTCCCAGGGCCCACTGAAGCTTTCTTT
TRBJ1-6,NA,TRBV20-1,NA,CSLETVPNSPLHF,TGCAGTCTAGAGACGGTACCAAATTCACCCCTCCACTTT
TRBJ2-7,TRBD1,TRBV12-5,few,CASGSGTGNYEQYF,TGTGCTAGTGGTTCGGGGACAGGGAACTACGAGCAGTACTTC
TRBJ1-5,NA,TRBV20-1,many,CSAGGAAGNQPQHF,TGCAGTGCTGGGGGGGCCGCGGGCAATCAGCCCCAGCATTTT
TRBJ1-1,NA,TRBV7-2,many,CASSLAPTVEAFF,TGTGCCAGCAGCTTAGCGCCCACAGTTGAAGCTTTCTTT
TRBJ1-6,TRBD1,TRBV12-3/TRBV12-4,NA,CASSRGDSWPGSPLHF,TGTGCCAGCAGTCGTGGGGACAGTTGGCCAGGTTCACCCCTCCACTTT
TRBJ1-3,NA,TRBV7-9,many,CASSLNMGGNTIYF,TGTGCCAGCAGCTTAAATATGGGTGGAAACACCATATATTTT
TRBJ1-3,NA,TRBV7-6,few,CASSLDLAQNTIYF,TGTGCCAGCAGCTTAGATTTGGCTCAGAACACCATATATTTT
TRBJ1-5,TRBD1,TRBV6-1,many,CASTRTGGGNQPQHF,TGTGCCAGCACCAGAACAGGGGGCGGCAATCAGCCCCAGCATTTT
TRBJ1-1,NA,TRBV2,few,CASRSGYLGLNTEAFF,TGTGCCAGCAGAAGTGGGTATCTCGGCCTAAACACTGAAGCTTTCTTT
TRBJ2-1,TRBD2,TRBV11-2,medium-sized,CASSFLAGAYNEQFF,TGTGCCAGCAGCTTCCTAGCGGGGGCATACAATGAGCAGTTCTTC
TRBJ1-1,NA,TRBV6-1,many,CASRGGLTGAFF,TGTGCCAGCCGCGGAGGGCTCACTGGAGCTTTCTTT
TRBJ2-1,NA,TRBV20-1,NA,CSAPGPLSSYNEQFF,TGCAGTGCTCCCGGACCGTTGAGCTCCTACAATGAGCAGTTCTTC
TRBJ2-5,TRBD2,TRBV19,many,CASSSRGGPETQYF,TGTGCCAGTAGTTCACGGGGGGGTCCGGAGACCCAGTACTTC
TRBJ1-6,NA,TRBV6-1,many,CASSDRENSPLHF,TGTGCCAGCAGTGACAGGGAGAATTCACCCCTCCACTTT
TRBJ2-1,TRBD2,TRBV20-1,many,CSAQLSGTSGRSSYNEQFF,TGCAGTGCTCAACTCTCCGGGACTAGCGGGCGGAGCTCCTACAATGAGCAGTTCTTC
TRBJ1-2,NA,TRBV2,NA,CASRPDPRQPEVFIYGYTF,TGTGCCAGCAGACCCGATCCTCGACAGCCAGAGGTGTTTATCTATGGCTACACCTTC
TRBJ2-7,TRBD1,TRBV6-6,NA,CASSGPGQGYEQYF,TGTGCCAGCTCCGGCCCGGGACAGGGCTACGAGCAGTACTTC
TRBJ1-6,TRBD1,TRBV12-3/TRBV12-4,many,CASSRTGLGSSYNSPLHF,TGTGCCAGCAGTCGGACAGGGTTGGGGAGCTCCTATAATTCACCCCTCCACTTT
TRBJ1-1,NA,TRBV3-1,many,CASSSPPNTEAFF,TGTGCCAGCAGCTCCCCACCGAACACTGAAGCTTTCTTT
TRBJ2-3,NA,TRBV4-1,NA,CASSHGVDTDTQYF,TGCGCCAGCAGCCACGGGGTTGATACAGATACGCAGTATTTT
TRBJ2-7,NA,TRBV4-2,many,CASSQDPRGSSYEQYF,TGTGCCAGCAGCCAAGATCCTAGGGGAAGCTCCTACGAGCAGTACTTC
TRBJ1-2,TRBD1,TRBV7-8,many,CASSLVEGAAYGYTF,TGTGCCAGCAGCTTAGTGGAGGGGGCGGCTTATGGCTACACCTTC
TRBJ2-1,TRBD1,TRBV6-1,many,CASSERDRGTVNEQFF,TGTGCCAGCAGTGAAAGGGACAGGGGGACGGTAAATGAGCAGTTCTTC